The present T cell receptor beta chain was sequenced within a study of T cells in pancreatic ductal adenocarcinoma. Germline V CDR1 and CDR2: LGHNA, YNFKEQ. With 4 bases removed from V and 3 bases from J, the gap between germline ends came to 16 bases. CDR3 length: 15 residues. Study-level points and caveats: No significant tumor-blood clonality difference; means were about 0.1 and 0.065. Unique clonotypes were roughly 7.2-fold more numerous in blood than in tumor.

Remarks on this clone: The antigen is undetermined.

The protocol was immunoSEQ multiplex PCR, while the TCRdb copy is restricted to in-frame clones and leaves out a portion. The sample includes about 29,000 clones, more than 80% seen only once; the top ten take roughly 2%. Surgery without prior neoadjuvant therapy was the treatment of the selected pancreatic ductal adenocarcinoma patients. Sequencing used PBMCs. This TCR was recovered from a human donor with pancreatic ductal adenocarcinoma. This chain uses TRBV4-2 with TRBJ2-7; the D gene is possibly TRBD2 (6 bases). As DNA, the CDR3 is TGTGCCAGCAGCCCTAATAGCGGTTCTGTCTACGAGCAGTACTTC. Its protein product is CASSPNSGSVYEQYF.